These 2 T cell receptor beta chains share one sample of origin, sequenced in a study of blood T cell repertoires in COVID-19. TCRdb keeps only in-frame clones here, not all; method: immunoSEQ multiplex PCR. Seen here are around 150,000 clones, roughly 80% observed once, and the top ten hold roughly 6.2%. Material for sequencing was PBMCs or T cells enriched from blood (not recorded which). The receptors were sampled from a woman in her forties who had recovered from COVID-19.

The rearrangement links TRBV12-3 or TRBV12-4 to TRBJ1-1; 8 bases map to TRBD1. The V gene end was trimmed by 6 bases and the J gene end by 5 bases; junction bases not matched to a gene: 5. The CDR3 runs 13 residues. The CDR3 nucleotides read TGTGCCAGCAGGGAACAGGGGGTTACTGAAGCTTTCTTT. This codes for CASREQGVTEAFF.

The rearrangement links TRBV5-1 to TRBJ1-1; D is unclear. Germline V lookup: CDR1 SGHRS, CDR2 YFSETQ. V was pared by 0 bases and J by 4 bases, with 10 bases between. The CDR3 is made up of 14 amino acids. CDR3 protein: CASSLATGVTEAFF. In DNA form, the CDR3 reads TGCGCCAGCAGCTTGGCCACGGGAGTCACTGAAGCTTTCTTT.